This T cell receptor (beta chain) was found in a study of blood T cell repertoires in COVID-19. Clones were sequenced by immunoSEQ multiplex PCR, and TCRdb holds only the in-frame ones, with some missing. The top ten hold over 10% of the sample, which has 150,000 or so clones, approximately 80% seen once. This CDR3 is built from 14 residues. Trimming took off 7 bases at V and 0 bases at J, with 12 bases between the two ends. The germline CDR1 and CDR2 sequences are MNHEY and SMNVEV (reference sequence). The genes are TRBV27 and TRBJ1-1; D unresolved. The sequence came from an older woman with COVID-19, enrolled during active disease. Sequencing was performed on peripheral blood. CDR3 sequence: CASNSRSMNTEAFF. Here the CDR3 DNA reads TGTGCCAGCAATTCCAGGTCTATGAACACTGAAGCTTTCTTT.